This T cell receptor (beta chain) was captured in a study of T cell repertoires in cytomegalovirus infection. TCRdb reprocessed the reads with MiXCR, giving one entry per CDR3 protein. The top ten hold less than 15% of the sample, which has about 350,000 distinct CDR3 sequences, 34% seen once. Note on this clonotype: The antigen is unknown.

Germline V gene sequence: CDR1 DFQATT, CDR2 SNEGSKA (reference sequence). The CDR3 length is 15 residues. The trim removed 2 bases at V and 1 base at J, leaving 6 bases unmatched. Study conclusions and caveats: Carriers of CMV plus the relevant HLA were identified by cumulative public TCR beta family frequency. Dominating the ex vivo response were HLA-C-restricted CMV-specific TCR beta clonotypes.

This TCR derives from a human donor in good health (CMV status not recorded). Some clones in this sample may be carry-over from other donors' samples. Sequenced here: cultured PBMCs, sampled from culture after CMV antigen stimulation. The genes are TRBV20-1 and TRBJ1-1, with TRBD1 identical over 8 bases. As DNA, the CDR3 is TGCAGTGCTAGAACGGCAGGGGGCACGAACACTGAAGCTTTCTTT. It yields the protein CSARTAGGTNTEAFF.